Listed here are 2 T cell receptor beta chains from one sample, sequenced in a study of beta chain features in type 1 diabetes. Expressed TCRB transcripts got sequenced, as all isolated RNA was reverse transcribed. Clones were sequenced by immunoSEQ multiplex PCR, and TCRdb holds only the in-frame ones, with some missing. Here the sample spans hundreds of thousands of clones, over 10% being singletons. Study results and caveats: Shortening that was moderate but significant affected the TCRB CDR3s of Type 1 diabetes patients in all four CD4+ subsets.

These receptors' targets are unknown. Sequencing used naive CD4+ T cells from blood. The receptors come from a man aged 18 to 29 with type 1 diabetes.

The chain employs TRBV30 and TRBJ1-1; D unresolved. Trimming took 2 bases from V and 8 from J, leaving 12 bases between them. CDR3 length: 12 residues. Germline loops: CDR1 GTSNPN, CDR2 SVGIG (reference sequence). In DNA, the CDR3 is TGTGCCTGGAGTCCTTCCGGGTTGGAAGCTTTCTTT. It encodes CAWSPSGLEAFF.

The gene calls are TRBV30 and TRBJ2-5; D ambiguous. The ends were cut back, 2 bases at V and 5 bases at J, with 15 bases in the middle. The CDR3 consists of 14 residues. Per the germline V gene, CDR1 is GTSNPN and CDR2 is SVGIG (reference sequence). CDR3 DNA sequence: TGTGCCTGGAGTACCCGCCTGGCTGTGGAGACCCAGTACTTC. This gives the protein CAWSTRLAVETQYF. The whole variable domain, filled in from reference TRBV30 and TRBJ2-5, reads SQTIHQWPATLVQPVGSPLSLECTVEGTSNPNLYWYRQAAGRGLQLLFYSVGIGQISSEVPQNLSASRPQDRQFILSSKKLLLSDSGFYLCAWSTRLAVETQYFGPGTRLLVL.